The T cell receptor beta chain under discussion was sequenced for a study of cytomegalovirus exposure and HLA in healthy donors. General study findings and limits: For most TCR sequences rarity was the rule, although some public TCRs occurred in many donors. Researchers reported that a few CMV-associated chains were confirmed in vitro as CMV antigen-specific. High specificity and sensitivity for cytomegalovirus status were reported for the classifier.

Profiled with immunoSEQ multiplex PCR; TCRdb holds only in-frame clones, not every one. This table holds 250,000 to 350,000 clones, over 75% found once. Separate from the approximately 650-subject first cohort, the approximately 130-subject validation cohort was the one that the donors belonged to. Germline assignment: CDR1 MNHNY and CDR2 SVGAGI (reference sequence). CDR3 length: 16 residues. Losses at the gene ends were 0 bases for V and 2 bases for J; bases not matched to a gene: 5. As for this clone: The antigen is undetermined.

Sample: PBMCs. The source of this sequence is a woman under 30 in good health and CMV-seronegative. The V gene is TRBV6-6, the J gene TRBJ2-7; 9 nucleotides agree with TRBD2. CDR3 amino acids: CASSYSETSGPYEQYF. The CDR3 coding sequence is TGTGCCAGCAGTTACTCAGAGACTAGCGGTCCCTACGAGCAGTACTTC.